There are many counts of the clone carrying this T cell receptor beta chain. Unique molecular identifiers were used in preparing the TCRbeta library. TCRdb processed the PCR reads anew with MiXCR; each CDR3 protein has one entry. The sample has about 610,000 distinct CDR3 sequences, about 11% seen once. These data come from a study of T-cell reconstitution after alpha-beta-depleted transplantation in children. The CDR3 totals 15 residues. Trimming removed 2 bases from V and 2 bases from J, with 12 bases in between. Germline CDR1 reads MDHEN; CDR2 reads SYDVKM. The V and J genes are TRBV28 and TRBJ2-5; perhaps TRBD1 as D (5 bases). The TCR was taken from a human donor who donated a stem cell graft to a child with acute myeloid leukemia. The input for sequencing was PBMCs from the stem cell graft donor, taken from the stem cell graft. The chain's CDR3 is CASSLPGSGQETQYF. In DNA form, the CDR3 reads TGTGCCAGCAGTTTACCAGGGTCTGGGCAAGAGACCCAGTACTTC.